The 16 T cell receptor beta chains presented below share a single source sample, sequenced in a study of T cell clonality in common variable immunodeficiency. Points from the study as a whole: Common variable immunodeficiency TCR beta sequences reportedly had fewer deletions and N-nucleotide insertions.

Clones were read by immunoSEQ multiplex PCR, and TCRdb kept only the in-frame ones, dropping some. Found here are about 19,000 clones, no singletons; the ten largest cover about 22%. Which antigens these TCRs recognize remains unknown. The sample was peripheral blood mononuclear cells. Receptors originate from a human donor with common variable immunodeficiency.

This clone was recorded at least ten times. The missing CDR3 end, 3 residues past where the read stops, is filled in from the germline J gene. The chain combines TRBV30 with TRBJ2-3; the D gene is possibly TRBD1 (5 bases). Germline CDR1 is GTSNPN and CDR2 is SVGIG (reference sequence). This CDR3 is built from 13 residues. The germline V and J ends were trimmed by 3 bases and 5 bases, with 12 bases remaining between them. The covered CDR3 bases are TGTGCCTGGAGCGCAACAGGAATAGATACG. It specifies CAWSATGIDT. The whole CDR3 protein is CAWSATGIDTQYF.

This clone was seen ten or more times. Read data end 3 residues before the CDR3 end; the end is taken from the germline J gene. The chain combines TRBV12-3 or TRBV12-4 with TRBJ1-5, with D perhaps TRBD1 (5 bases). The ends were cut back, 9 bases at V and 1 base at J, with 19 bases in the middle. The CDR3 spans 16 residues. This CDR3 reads CASSLGQTISNQPQHF. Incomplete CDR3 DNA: TGTGCCAGTAGTCTGGGGCAGACCATCAGCAATCAGCCC.

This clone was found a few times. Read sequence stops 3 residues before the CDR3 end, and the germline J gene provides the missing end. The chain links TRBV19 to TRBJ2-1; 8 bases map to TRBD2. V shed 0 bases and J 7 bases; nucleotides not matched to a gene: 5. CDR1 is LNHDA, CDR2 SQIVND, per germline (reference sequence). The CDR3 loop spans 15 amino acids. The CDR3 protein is CASSIDRGGLNEQFF. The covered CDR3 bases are TGTGCCAGTAGTATAGATCGGGGGGGCTTGAATGAG.

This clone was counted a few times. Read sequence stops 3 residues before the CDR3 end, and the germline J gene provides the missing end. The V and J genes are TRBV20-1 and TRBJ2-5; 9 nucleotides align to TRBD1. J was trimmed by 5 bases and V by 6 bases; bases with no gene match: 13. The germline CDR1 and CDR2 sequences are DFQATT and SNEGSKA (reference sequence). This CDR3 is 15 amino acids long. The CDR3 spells CSAGGGTGFGETQYF. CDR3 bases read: TGCAGTGCAGGTGGAGGGACAGGGTTTGGGGAGACC.

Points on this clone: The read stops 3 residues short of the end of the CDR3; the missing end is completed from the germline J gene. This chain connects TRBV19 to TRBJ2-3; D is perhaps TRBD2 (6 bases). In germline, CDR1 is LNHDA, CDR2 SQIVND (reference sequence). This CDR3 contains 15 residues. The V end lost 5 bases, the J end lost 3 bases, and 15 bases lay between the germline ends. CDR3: CASSFGGGRTDTQYF. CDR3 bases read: TGTGCCAGTAGTTTTGGTGGAGGGCGAACAGATACG. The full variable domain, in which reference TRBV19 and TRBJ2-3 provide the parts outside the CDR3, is DGGITQSPKYLFRKEGQNVTLSCEQNLNHDAMYWYRQDPGQGLRLIYYSQIVNDFQKGDIAEGYSVSREKKESFPLTVTSAQKNPTAFYLCASSFGGGRTDTQYFGPGTRLTVL.

The part of the CDR3 DNA that was read is TGCGCCAGCAGCTTGAAACTAGAAAACAATGAG. This codes for CASSLKLENNE. The CDR3 as a whole reads CASSLKLENNEQFF. The rearrangement uses TRBV5-1 and TRBJ2-1, with D maybe TRBD2 (5 bases). Read data end 3 residues before the CDR3 end; the end is taken from the germline J gene. Trimming left V 1 base short and J 5 bases short, with 10 bases between. This CDR3 has 14 amino acids. CDR1 SGHRS and CDR2 YFSETQ come from the germline V gene.

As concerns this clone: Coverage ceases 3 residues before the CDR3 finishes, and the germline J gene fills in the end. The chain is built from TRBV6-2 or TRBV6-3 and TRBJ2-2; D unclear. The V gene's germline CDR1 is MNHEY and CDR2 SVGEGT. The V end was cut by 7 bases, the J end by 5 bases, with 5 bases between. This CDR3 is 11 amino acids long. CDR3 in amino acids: CASTLTGELFF. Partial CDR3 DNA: TGTGCCAGCACCTTAACCGGGGAG.

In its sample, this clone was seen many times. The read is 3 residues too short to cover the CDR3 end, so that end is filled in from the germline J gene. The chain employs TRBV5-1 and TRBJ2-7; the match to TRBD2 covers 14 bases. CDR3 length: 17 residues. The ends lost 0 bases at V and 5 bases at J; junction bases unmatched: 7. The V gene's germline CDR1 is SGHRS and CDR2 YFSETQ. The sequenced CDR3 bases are TGCGCCAGCAGCTTGGCCGCCTTGGGACTAGCGGGAGACGAG. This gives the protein CASSLAALGLAGDE. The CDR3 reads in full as CASSLAALGLAGDEQYF. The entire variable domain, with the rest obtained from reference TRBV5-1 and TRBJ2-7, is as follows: KAGVTQTPRYLIKTRGQQVTLSCSPISGHRSVSWYQQTPGQGLQFLFEYFSETQRNKGNFPGRFSGRQFSNSRSEMNVSTLELGDSALYLCASSLAALGLAGDEQYFGPGTRLTVT.

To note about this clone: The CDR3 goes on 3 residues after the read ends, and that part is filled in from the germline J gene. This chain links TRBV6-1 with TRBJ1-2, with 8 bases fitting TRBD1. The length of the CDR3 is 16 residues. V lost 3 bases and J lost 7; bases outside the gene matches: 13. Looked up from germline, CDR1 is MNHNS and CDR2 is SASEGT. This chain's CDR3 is CASSENRQGWSGGYTF. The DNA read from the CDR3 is TGTGCCAGCAGTGAGAACAGACAGGGGTGGAGTGGTGGC.

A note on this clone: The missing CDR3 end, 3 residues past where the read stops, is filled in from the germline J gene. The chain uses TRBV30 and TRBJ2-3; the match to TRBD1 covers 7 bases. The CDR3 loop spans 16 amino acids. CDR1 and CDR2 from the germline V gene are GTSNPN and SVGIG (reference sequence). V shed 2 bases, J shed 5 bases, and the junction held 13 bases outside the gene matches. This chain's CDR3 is CAWSKGLRGLVDTQYF. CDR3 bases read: TGTGCCTGGAGTAAGGGTTTGAGGGGGCTTGTAGATACG.

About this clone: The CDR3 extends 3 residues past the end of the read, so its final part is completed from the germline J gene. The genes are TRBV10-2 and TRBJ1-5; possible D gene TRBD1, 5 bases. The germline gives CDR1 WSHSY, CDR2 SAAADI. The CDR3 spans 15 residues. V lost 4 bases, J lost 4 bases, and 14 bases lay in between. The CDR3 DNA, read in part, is TGCGCCAGCAGTGGGGGGGGGTGGGGGAATCAGCCC. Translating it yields CASSGGGWGNQP. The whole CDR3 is CASSGGGWGNQPQHF.

CDR3 loop: CASSLYRNTQYF. The CDR3 bases that were read are TGTGCCAGCAGCTTATATCGTAATACG. The chain carries TRBV11-2 and TRBJ2-3; D remains unclear. The sequenced fragment ends 3 residues before the CDR3 boundary, so the rest is inferred from the germline J gene. The CDR3 runs to 12 residues. The germline CDR1 and CDR2 sequences are SGHAT and FQNNGV. Trimming removed 2 bases from V and 7 bases from J, with 7 bases in between. Looking up the rest from reference TRBV11-2 and TRBJ2-3 gives the full variable domain: EAGVAQSPRYKIIEKRQSVAFWCNPISGHATLYWYQQILGQGPKLLIQFQNNGVVDDSQLPKDRFSAERLKGVDSTLKIQPAKLEDSAVYLCASSLYRNTQYFGPGTRLTVL.

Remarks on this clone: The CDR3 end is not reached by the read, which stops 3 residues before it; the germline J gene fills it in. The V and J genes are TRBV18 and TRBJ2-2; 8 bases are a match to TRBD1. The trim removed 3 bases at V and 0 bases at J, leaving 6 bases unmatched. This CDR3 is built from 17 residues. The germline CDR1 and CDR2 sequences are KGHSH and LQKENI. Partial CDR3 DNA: TGTGCCAGCTCACCCCTGACAGGGGAGCCGAACACCGGGGAG. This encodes CASSPLTGEPNTGE. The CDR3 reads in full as CASSPLTGEPNTGELFF.

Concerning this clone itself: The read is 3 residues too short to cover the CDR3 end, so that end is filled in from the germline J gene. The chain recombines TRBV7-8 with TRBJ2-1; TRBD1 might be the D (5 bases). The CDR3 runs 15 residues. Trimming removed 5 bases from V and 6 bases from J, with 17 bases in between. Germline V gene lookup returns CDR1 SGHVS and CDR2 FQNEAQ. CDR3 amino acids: CASSARSARGNEQFF. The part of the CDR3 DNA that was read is TGTGCCAGCAGCGCCCGGTCGGCTAGGGGCAATGAG.

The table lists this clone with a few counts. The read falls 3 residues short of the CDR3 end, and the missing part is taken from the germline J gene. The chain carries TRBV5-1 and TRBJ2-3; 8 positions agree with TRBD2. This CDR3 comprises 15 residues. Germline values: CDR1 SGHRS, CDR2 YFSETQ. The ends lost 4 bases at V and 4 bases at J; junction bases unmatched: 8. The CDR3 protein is CASSPMAGGPDTQYF. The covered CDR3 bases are TGCGCCAGCAGCCCCATGGCGGGAGGCCCAGATACG. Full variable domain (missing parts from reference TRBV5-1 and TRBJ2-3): KAGVTQTPRYLIKTRGQQVTLSCSPISGHRSVSWYQQTPGQGLQFLFEYFSETQRNKGNFPGRFSGRQFSNSRSEMNVSTLELGDSALYLCASSPMAGGPDTQYFGPGTRLTVL.

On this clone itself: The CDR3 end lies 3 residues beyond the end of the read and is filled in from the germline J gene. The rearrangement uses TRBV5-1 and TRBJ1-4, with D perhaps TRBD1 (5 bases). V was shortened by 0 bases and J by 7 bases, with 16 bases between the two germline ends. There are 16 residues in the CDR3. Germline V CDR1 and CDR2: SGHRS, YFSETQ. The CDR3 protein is CASSLGRGRDGEKLFF. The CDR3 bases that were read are TGCGCCAGCAGCTTGGGTAGGGGAAGGGATGGTGAAAAA.